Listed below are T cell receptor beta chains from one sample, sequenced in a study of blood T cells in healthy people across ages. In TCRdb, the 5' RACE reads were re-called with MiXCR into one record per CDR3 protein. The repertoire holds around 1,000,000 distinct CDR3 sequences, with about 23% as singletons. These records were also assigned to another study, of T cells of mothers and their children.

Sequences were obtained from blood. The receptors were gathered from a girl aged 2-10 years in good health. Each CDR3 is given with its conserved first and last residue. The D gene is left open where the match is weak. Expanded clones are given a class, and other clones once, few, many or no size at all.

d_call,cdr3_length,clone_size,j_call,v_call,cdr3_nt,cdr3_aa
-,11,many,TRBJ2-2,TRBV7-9,TGTGCCAGCAGCTGGTCCGGGGAGCTGTTTTTT,CASSWSGELFF
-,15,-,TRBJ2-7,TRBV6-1,TGTGCCAGCAGTGTTGCATTCGCGTCGGTCGACGAGCAGTACTTC,CASSVAFASVDEQYF
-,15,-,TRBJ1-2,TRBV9,TGTGCCAGCAGCGTAGGCGGCAGACCGAACTATGGCTACACCTTC,CASSVGGRPNYGYTF
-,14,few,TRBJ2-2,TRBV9,TGTGCCAGCAGCGCGACTAGAAGCACCGGGGAGCTGTTTTTT,CASSATRSTGELFF
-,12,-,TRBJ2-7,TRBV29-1,TGCAGCGTCGGTCGCAGCTCCTACGAGCAGTACTTC,CSVGRSSYEQYF
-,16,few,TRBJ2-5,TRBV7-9,TGTGCCAGCAGCTTCCCACCACAGGGAAGGAAGGAGACCCAGTACTTC,CASSFPPQGRKETQYF
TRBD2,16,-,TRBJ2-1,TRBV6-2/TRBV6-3,TGTGCCAGCAGACCACTAGCGGGGGGTTCCTACAATGAGCAGCTCTTC,CASRPLAGGSYNEQLF
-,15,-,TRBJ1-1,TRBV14,TGTGCCAGCAGCCAAGTGTCCTTTTGGGACACTGAAGCTGTCTTT,CASSQVSFWDTEAVF
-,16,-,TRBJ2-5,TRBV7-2,TGTGCCAGCAGCCCCGACGGGACAACGTACCAAGAGACCCAGTACTTC,CASSPDGTTYQETQYF
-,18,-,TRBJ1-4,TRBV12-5,TGTGCTAGTGGTTTTCACTCCGGGACCCCCGGGGGTAATGAAAAACTGTTTTTT,CASGFHSGTPGGNEKLFF
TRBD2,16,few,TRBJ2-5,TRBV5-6,TGTGCCAGCAGCGTTACTAGCGGGAGCCTCCAAGAGACCCAGTACTTC,CASSVTSGSLQETQYF
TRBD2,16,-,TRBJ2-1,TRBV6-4,TGTGCCAGCAGTGACTCGGGGGGGAGCTCCTACAATGAGCAGTTCTTC,CASSDSGGSSYNEQFF
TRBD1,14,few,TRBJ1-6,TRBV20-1,TGCAGTGCTAGTAGGGGGCCGGCAGGGACACCCCTCCACTTT,CSASRGPAGTPLHF
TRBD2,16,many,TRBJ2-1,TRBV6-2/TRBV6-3,TGTGCCAGCAGTACCCGACTAGCGGGGTCCTACAATGAGCAGTTCTTC,CASSTRLAGSYNEQFF
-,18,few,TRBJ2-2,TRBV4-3,TGCGCCAGCAGCCAAGATCCAGGGAGAAACCCCCTCACCGGGGAGCTGTTTTTT,CASSQDPGRNPLTGELFF
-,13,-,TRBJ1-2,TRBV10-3,TGTGCCATCAGCAGACAGCTTCTCTATGGCTACACCTTC,CAISRQLLYGYTF
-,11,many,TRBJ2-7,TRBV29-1,TGCAGCGTTGAAGGGAACTACGAGCAGTACTTC,CSVEGNYEQYF